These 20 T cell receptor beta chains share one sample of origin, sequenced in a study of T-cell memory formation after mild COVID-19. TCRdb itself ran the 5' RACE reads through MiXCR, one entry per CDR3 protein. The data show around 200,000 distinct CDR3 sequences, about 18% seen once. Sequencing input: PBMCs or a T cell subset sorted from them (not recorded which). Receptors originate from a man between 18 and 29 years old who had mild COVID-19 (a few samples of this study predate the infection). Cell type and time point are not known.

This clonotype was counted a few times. This CDR3 reads CASSRDGSWNTIYF. In DNA, the CDR3 is TGTGCCAGCAGCCGCGACGGGTCCTGGAACACCATATATTTT. This chain connects TRBV6-2 or TRBV6-3 to TRBJ1-3; no reliable D call. V was shortened by 6 bases and J by 7 bases, with 16 bases between the two germline ends. The CDR3 sequence is 14 residues long. Germline V gene data show CDR1 as MNHEY and CDR2 as SVGEGT.

DNA for the CDR3: TGCGCCAGCAGTGACGGGGGGAGGACAGATACGCAGTATTTT. Translating it yields CASSDGGRTDTQYF. The gene calls are TRBV10-2 and TRBJ2-3; 7 bases match TRBD2. The germline V gene encodes CDR1 WSHSY and CDR2 SAAADI. J was trimmed by 3 bases and V by 3 bases; bases with no gene match: 3. The CDR3 is 14 amino acids.

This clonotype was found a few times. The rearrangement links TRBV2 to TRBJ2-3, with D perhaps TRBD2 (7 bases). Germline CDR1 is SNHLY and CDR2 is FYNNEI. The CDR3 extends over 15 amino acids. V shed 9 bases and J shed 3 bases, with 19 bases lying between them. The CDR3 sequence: CARRTGGPDTDTQYF. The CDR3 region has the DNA TGTGCCAGAAGGACGGGGGGCCCTGATACAGATACGCAGTATTTT.

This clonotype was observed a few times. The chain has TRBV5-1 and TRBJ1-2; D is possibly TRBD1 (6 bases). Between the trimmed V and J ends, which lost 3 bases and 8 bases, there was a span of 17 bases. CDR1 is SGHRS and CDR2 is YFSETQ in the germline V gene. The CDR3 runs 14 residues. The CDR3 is CASSSDGTPGGYTF. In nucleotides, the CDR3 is TGCGCCAGCAGCTCAGACGGGACACCCGGAGGCTACACCTTC.

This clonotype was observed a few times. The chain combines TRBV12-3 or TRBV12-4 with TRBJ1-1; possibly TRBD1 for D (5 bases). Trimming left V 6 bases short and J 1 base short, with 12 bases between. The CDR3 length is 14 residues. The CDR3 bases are TGTGCCAGCAGCGACCGCACAGGGAACACTGAAGCTTTCTTT. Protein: CASSDRTGNTEAFF.

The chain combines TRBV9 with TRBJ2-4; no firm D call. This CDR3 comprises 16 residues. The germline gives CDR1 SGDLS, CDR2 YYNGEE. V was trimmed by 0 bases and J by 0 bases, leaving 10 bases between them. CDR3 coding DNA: TGTGCCAGCAGCGTAGACGAGAGTCTAGCCAAAAACATTCAGTACTTC. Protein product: CASSVDESLAKNIQYF.

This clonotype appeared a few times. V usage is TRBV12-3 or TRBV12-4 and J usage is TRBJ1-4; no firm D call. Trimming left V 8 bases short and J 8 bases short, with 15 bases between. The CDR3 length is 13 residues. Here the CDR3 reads CASGSLSNEKLFF. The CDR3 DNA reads TGTGCCAGCGGGTCCCTCAGTAACGAAAAACTGTTTTTT.

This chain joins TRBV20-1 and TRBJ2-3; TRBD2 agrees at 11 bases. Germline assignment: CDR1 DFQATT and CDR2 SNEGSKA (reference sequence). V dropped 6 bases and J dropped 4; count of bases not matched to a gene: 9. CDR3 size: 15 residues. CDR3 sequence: CSAPPATSGADTQYF. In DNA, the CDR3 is TGCAGTGCCCCCCCCGCGACTAGCGGGGCAGATACGCAGTATTTT.

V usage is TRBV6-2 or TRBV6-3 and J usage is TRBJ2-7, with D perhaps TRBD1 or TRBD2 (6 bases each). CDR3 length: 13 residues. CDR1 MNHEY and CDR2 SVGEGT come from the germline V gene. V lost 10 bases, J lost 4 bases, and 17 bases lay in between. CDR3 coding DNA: TGTGCCACGAGAGCGGACAGCGGGTACGAGCAGTACTTC. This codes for CATRADSGYEQYF.

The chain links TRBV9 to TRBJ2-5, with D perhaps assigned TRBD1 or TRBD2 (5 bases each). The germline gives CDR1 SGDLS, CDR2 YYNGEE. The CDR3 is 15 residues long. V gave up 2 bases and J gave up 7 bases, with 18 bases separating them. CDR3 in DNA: TGTGCCAGCAGCGTCGCCGACTCACGGGGCGGGACCCAGTACTTC. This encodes CASSVADSRGGTQYF.

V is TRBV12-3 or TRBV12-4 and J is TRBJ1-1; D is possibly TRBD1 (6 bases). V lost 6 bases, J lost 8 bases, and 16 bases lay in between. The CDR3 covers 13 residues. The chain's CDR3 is CASSRQVGTEAFF. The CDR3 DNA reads TGTGCCAGCAGCCGACAGGTGGGTACCGAAGCTTTCTTT.

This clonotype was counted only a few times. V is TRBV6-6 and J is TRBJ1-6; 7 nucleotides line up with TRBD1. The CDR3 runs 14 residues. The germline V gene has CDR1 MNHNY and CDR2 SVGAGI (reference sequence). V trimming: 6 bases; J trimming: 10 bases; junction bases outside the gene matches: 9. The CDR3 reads CASRRTGQISPLHF. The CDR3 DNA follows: TGTGCCAGCAGGCGGACAGGACAGATCTCACCCCTCCACTTT.

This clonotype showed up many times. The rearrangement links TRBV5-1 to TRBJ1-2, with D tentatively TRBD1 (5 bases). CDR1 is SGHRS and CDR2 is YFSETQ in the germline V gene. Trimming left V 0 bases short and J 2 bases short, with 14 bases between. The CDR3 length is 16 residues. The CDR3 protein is CASSLDAGTGNYGYTF. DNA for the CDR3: TGCGCCAGCAGCTTGGACGCCGGGACGGGGAACTATGGCTACACCTTC.

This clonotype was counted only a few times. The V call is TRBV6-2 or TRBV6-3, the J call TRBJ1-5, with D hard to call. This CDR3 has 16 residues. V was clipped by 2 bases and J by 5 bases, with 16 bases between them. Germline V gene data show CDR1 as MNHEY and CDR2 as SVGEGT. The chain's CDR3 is CASSYGLEASYQPQHF. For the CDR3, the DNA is TGTGCCAGCAGTTACGGGTTAGAGGCCTCTTATCAGCCCCAGCATTTT.

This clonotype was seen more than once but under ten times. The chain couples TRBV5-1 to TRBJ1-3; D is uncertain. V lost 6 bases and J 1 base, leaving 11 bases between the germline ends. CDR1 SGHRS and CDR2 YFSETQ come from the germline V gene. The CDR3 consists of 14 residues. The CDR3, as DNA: TGCGCCAGCACCCAGTCCCCGTCTGGAAACACCATATATTTT. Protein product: CASTQSPSGNTIYF. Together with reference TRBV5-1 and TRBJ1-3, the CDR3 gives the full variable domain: KAGVTQTPRYLIKTRGQQVTLSCSPISGHRSVSWYQQTPGQGLQFLFEYFSETQRNKGNFPGRFSGRQFSNSRSEMNVSTLELGDSALYLCASTQSPSGNTIYFGEGSWLTVV.

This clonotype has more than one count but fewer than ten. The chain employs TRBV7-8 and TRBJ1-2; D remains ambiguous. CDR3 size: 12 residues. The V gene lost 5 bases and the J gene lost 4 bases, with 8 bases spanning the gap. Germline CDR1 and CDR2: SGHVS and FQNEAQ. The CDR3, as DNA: TGTGCCAGCAGCCTATCGGTCTATGGCTACACCTTC. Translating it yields CASSLSVYGYTF.

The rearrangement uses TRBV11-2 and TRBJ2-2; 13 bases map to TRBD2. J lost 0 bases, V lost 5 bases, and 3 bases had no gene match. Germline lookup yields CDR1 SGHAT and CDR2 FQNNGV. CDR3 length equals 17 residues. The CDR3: CASSKLAGGPNTGELFF. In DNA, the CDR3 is TGTGCCAGCAGCAAACTAGCGGGGGGGCCGAACACCGGGGAGCTGTTTTTT.

In nucleotides, the CDR3 is TGTGCCAGCAGCGACCAGCCAGACATGGGATGGACCTATGGCTACACCTTC. This codes for CASSDQPDMGWTYGYTF. The chain is built from TRBV7-2 and TRBJ1-2; D unresolved. This CDR3 is 17 amino acids long. Trimming took 5 bases from V and 4 from J, leaving 23 bases between them. Germline assignment: CDR1 SGHTA and CDR2 FQGNSA.

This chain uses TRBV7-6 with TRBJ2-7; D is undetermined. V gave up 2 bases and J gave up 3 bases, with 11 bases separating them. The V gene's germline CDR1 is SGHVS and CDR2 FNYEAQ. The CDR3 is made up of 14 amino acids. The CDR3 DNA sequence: TGTGCCAGCAGCTTAATGATCGGTGACTACGAGCAGTACGTC. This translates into CASSLMIGDYEQYV.

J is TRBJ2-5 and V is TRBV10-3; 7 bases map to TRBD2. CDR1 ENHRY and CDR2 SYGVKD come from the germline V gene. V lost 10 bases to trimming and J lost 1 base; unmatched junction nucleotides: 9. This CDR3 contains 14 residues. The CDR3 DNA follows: TGTGCCACGGGAGGCAGCGGGGCCCAAGAGACCCAGTACTTC. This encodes CATGGSGAQETQYF.